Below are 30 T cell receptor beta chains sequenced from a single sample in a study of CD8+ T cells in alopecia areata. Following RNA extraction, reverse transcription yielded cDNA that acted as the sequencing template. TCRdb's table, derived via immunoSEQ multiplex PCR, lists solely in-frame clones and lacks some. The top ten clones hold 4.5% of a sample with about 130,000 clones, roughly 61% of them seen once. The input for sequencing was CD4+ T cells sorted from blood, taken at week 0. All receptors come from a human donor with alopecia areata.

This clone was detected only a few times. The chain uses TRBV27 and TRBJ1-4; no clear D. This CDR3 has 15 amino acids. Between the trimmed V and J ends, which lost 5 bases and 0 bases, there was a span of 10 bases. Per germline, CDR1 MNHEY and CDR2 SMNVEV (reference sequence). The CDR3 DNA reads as TGTGCCAGCAGTGCCTCAGGAGCAACTAATGAAAAACTGTTTTTT. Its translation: CASSASGATNEKLFF.

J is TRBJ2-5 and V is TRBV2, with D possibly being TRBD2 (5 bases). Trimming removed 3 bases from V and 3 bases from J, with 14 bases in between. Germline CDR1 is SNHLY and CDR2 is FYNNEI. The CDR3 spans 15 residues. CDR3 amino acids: CASSDRLAGKETQYF. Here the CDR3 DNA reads TGTGCCAGCAGTGATAGGCTAGCAGGAAAAGAGACCCAGTACTTC.

CDR3 in DNA: TGTGCCAGCCTCACGGACGATCACAATGAGCAGTTCTTC. Translating gives CASLTDDHNEQFF. V gene TRBV2 combines with J gene TRBJ2-1, with D unclear. This CDR3 has 13 residues. Trimming removed 8 bases from V and 5 bases from J, with 13 bases in between. The V gene's germline CDR1 is SNHLY and CDR2 FYNNEI.

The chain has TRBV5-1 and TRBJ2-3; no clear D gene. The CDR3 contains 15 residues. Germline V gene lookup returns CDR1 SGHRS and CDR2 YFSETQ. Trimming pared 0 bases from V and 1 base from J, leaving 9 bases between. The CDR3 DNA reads TGCGCCAGCAGCTTGGGGGCGGAAGGCACAGATACGCAGTATTTT. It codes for CASSLGAEGTDTQYF.

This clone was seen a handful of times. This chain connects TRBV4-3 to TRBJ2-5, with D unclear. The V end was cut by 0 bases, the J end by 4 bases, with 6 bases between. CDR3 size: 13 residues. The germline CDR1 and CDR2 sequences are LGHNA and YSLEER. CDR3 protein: CASSQDQAETQYF. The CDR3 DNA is TGCGCCAGCAGCCAAGACCAGGCAGAGACCCAGTACTTC.

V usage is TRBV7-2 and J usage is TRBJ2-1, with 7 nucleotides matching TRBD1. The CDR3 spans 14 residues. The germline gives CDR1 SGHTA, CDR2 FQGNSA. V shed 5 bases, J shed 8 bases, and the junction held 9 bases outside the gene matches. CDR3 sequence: CASSPPYRGHEQFF. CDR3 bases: TGTGCCAGCAGCCCCCCTTACAGGGGCCATGAGCAGTTCTTC.

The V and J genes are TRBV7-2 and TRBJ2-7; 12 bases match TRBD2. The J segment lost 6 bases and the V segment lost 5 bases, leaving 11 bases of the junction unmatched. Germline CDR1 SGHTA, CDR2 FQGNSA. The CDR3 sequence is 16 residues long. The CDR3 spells CASSRYPSGGAIEQYF. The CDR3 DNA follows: TGTGCCAGCAGCCGCTACCCTAGCGGGGGGGCAATCGAGCAGTACTTC.

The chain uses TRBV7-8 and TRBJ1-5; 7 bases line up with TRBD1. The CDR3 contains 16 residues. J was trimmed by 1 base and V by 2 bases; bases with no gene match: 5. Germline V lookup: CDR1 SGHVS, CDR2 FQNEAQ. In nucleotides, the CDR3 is TGTGCCAGCAGCTTAATGGGACAGACCAGCAATCAGCCCCAGCATTTT. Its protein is CASSLMGQTSNQPQHF.

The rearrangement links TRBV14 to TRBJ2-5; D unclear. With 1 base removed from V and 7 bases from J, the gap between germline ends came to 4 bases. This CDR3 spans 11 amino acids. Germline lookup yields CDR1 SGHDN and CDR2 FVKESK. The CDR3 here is CASSQGGTQYF. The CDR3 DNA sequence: TGTGCCAGCAGCCAAGGGGGGACCCAGTACTTC.

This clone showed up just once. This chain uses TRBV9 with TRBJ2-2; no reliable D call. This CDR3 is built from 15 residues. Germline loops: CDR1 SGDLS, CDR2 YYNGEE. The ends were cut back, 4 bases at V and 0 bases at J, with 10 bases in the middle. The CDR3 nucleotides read TGTGCCAGCAGCTCCCAGCAGGCGAACACCGGGGAGCTGTTTTTT. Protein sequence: CASSSQQANTGELFF.

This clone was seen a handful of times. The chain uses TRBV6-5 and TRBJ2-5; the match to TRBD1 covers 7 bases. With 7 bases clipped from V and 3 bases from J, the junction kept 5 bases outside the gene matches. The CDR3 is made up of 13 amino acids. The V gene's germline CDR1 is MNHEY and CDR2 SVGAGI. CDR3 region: CASNDRVEETQYF. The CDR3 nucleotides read TGTGCCAGCAATGACAGGGTGGAAGAGACCCAGTACTTC.

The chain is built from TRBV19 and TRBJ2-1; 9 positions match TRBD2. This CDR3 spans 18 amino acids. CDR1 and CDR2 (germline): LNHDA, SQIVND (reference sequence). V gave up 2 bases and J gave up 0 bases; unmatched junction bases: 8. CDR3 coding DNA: TGTGCCAGTAGTATAAGCCTAGCGGGAAGGAGCTCCTACAATGAGCAGTTCTTC. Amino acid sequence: CASSISLAGRSSYNEQFF.

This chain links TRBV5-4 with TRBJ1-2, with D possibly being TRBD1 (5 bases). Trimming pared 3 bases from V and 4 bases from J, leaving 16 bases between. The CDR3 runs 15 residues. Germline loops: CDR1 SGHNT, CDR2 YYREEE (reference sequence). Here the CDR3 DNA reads TGTGCCAGCAGCTCCCAGACTAGGGACGCCTATGGCTACACCTTC. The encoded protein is CASSSQTRDAYGYTF.

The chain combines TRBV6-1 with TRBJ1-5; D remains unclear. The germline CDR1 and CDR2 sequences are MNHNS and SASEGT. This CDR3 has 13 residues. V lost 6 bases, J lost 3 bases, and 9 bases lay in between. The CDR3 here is CASRGILNQPQHF. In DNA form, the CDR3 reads TGTGCCAGCAGGGGGATTCTCAATCAGCCCCAGCATTTT.

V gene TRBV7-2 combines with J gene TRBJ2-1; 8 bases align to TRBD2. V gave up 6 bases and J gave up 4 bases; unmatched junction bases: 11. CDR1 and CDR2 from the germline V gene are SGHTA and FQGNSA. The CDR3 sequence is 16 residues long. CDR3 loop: CASRTLAGRIYNEQFF. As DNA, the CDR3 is TGTGCCAGCAGAACCTTAGCGGGAAGGATTTACAATGAGCAGTTCTTC.

The CDR3 sequence is CASRDTGELFF. CDR3 nucleotide sequence: TGTGCCAGTAGGGATACCGGGGAGCTGTTTTTT. V and J are TRBV25-1 and TRBJ2-2, with no clear D. V was shortened by 9 bases and J by 5 bases, with 7 bases between the two germline ends. The CDR3 is 11 amino acids. The germline gives CDR1 MGHDK, CDR2 SYGVNS.

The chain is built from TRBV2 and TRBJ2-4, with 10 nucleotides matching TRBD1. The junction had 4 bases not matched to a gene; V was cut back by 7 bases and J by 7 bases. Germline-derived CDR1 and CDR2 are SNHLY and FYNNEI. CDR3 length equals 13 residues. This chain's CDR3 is CASNPGQGNIQYF. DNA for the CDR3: TGTGCCAGCAATCCGGGACAGGGGAACATTCAGTACTTC.

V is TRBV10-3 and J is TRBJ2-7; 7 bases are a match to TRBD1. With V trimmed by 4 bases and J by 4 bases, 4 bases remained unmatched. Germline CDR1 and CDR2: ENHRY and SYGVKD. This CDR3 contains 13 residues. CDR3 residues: CAISGQGRYEQYF. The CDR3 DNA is TGTGCCATCAGTGGACAGGGTAGATACGAGCAGTACTTC.

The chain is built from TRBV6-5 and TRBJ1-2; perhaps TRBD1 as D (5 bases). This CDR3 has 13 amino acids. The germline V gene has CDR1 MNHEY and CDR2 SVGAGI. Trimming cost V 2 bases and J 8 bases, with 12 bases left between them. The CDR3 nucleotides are TGTGCCAGCAGTTACGGAGGGGATGGGGGCTACACCTTC. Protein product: CASSYGGDGGYTF.

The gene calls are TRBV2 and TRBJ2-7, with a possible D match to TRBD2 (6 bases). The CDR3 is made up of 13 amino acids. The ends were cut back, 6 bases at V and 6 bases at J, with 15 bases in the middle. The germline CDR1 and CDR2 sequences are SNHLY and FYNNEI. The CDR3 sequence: CASSESTGAEQYF. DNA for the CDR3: TGTGCCAGCAGCGAATCAACGGGAGCCGAGCAGTACTTC.

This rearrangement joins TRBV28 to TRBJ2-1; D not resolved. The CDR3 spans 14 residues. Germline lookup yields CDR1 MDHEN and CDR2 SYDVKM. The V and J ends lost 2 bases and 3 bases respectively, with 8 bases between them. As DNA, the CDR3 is TGTGCCAGCAGTTTAGGGCGGAACTACAATGAGCAGTTCTTC. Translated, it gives CASSLGRNYNEQFF.

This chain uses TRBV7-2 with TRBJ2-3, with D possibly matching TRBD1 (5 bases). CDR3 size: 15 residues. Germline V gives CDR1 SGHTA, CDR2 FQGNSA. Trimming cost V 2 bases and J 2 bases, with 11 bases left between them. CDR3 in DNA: TGTGCCAGCAGCTTATTTTCAGGGCCCACAGATACGCAGTATTTT. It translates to CASSLFSGPTDTQYF.

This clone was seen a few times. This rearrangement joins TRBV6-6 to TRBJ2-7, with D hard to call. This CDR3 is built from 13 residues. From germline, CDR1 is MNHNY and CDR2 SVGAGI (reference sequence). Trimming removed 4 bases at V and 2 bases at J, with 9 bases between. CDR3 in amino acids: CASSFGSTYEQYF. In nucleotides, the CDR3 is TGTGCCAGCAGTTTCGGGTCGACCTACGAGCAGTACTTC.

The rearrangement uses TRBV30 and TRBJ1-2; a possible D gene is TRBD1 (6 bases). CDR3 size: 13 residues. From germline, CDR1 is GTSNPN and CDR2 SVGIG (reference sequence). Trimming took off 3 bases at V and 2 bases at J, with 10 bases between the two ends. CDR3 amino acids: CAWRRDNNYGYTF. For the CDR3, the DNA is TGTGCCTGGAGGCGGGACAACAACTATGGCTACACCTTC.

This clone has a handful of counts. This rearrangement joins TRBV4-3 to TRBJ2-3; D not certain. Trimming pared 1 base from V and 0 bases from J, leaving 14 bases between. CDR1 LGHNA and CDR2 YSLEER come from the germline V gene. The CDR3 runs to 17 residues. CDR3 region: CASSQAVLHTSTDTQYF. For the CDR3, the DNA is TGCGCCAGCAGCCAAGCCGTACTCCATACTAGCACAGATACGCAGTATTTT.

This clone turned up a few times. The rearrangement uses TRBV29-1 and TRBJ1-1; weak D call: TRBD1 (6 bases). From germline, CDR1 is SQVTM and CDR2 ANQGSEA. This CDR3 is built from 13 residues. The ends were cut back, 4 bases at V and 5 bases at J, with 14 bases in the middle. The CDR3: CSVAGTRGTEAFF. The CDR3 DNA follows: TGCAGCGTTGCTGGGACCAGGGGTACTGAAGCTTTCTTT.

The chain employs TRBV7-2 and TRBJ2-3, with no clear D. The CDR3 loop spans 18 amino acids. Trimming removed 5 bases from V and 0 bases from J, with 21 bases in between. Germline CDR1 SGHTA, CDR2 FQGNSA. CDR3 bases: TGTGCCAGCAGCCCCCACATTCTAGGAGACTCTAGCACAGATACGCAGTATTTT. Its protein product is CASSPHILGDSSTDTQYF.

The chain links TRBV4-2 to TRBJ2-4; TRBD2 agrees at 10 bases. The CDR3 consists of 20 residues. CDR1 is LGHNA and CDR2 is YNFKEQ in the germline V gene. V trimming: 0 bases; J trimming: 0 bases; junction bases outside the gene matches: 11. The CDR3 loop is CASSQDVRLAGAIAKNIQYF. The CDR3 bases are TGTGCCAGCAGCCAAGACGTCAGGCTAGCGGGGGCCATAGCCAAAAACATTCAGTACTTC.

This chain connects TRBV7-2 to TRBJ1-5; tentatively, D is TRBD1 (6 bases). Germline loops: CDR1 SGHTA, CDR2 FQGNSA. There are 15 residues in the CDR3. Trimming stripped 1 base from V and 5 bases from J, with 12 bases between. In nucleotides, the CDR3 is TGTGCCAGCAGCTTAGGGCAGGGGCCTGATCAGCCCCAGCATTTT. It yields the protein CASSLGQGPDQPQHF.

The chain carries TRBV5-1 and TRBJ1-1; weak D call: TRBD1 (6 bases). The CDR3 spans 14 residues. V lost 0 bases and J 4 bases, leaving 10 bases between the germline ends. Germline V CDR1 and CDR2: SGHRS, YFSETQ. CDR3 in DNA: TGCGCCAGCAGCTTGGAGTCAGGGGTCACTGAAGCTTTCTTT. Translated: CASSLESGVTEAFF.